The 8 T cell receptor beta chains below were found in one sample sequenced in a study of cytomegalovirus exposure and HLA in healthy donors. The PCR contained 60 Vbeta and 13 Jbeta primers. TCRdb keeps only in-frame clones here, not all; method: immunoSEQ multiplex PCR. Among around 130,000 clones, over 70% were seen once, and the ten largest hold around 1.5%. Sample: PBMCs. The receptors stem from a woman under 30 in good health and CMV-seronegative.

V usage is TRBV30 and J usage is TRBJ2-3, with a possible D match to TRBD2 (5 bases). CDR3 length: 14 amino acids. V lost 0 bases and J lost 4, with 11 bases in between. CDR1 GTSNPN and CDR2 SVGIG come from the germline V gene (reference sequence). DNA for the CDR3: TGTGCCTGGAGTGTCGGGATAAATCCAGATACGCAGTATTTT. Its translation: CAWSVGINPDTQYF.

This chain links TRBV11-2 with TRBJ2-7, with D possibly matching TRBD1 (5 bases). This CDR3 is 14 amino acids long. The germline V gene encodes CDR1 SGHAT and CDR2 FQNNGV. The ends were cut back, 3 bases at V and 2 bases at J, with 11 bases in the middle. CDR3 sequence (DNA): TGTGCCAGCAGCTTTAGCAGGGAAACCTACGAGCAGTACTTC. It is translated as CASSFSRETYEQYF.

This chain connects TRBV5-6 to TRBJ2-5, with TRBD1 matching over 7 bases. This CDR3 region has 15 residues. Germline V gene lookup returns CDR1 SGHDT and CDR2 YYEEEE. Germline trimming cut 5 bases from V and 0 bases from J; bases unmatched to any gene: 7. The CDR3 DNA is TGTGCCAGCAGGCCTGAGGGGGCGTACCAAGAGACCCAGTACTTC. The encoded protein is CASRPEGAYQETQYF. Filled out from reference TRBV5-6 and TRBJ2-5, the complete variable domain reads DAGVTQSPTHLIKTRGQQVTLRCSPKSGHDTVSWYQQALGQGPQFIFQYYEEEERQRGNFPDRFSGHQFPNYSSELNVNALLLGDSALYLCASRPEGAYQETQYFGPGTRLLVL.

The count of this clone is one. The V call is TRBV9, the J call TRBJ1-2; the D gene is possibly TRBD1 (5 bases). The germline gives CDR1 SGDLS, CDR2 YYNGEE. V was trimmed by 0 bases and J by 8 bases, leaving 14 bases between them. This CDR3 is 14 amino acids long. The CDR3 nucleotides read TGTGCCAGCAGCGTAGTGGAGGGGCGAGGAGGCTACACCTTC. This codes for CASSVVEGRGGYTF. Based on the CDR3 plus reference TRBV9 and TRBJ1-2, the full variable domain is DSGVTQTPKHLITATGQRVTLRCSPRSGDLSVYWYQQSLDQGLQFLIQYYNGEERAKGNILERFSAQQFPDLHSELNLSSLELGDSALYFCASSVVEGRGGYTFGSGTRLTVV.

The rearrangement links TRBV30 to TRBJ2-1, with no clear D. The CDR3 has 13 residues. Germline CDR1 is GTSNPN and CDR2 is SVGIG (reference sequence). Trimming cost V 5 bases and J 6 bases, with 14 bases left between them. The CDR3 reads CAWELLQSNEQFF. As DNA, the CDR3 is TGTGCCTGGGAACTCCTCCAATCCAATGAGCAGTTCTTC.

The V gene is TRBV5-8, the J gene TRBJ2-1; TRBD2 is a possible D gene (5 bases). CDR1 SGHTS and CDR2 YDEGEE come from the germline V gene. This CDR3 is built from 13 residues. The V end lost 4 bases, the J end lost 7 bases, and 12 bases lay between the germline ends. The CDR3, as DNA: TGTGCCAGCAGCCCTAGGAGGACGAATGAGCAGTTCTTC. Encoded protein: CASSPRRTNEQFF.

The chain carries TRBV2 and TRBJ2-7, with a possible D match to TRBD2 (5 bases). V was clipped by 2 bases and J by 6 bases, with 8 bases between them. The CDR3 spans 12 residues. From germline, CDR1 is SNHLY and CDR2 FYNNEI. This CDR3 reads CASSERGSEQYF. The CDR3 DNA follows: TGTGCCAGCAGTGAACGAGGGAGCGAGCAGTACTTC.

This clone was observed once. V usage is TRBV12-1 and J usage is TRBJ2-7; TRBD1 is taken as the D call from the table, unchecked against the DNA. TRBV12-1 is flagged as a pseudogene. The CDR3 extends over 15 amino acids. This CDR3 is CASSLSRQGNGEQYF. The CDR3 DNA follows: TGTGCCAGCAGTCTTTCCCGACAGGGGAACGGTGAGCAGTACTTC.